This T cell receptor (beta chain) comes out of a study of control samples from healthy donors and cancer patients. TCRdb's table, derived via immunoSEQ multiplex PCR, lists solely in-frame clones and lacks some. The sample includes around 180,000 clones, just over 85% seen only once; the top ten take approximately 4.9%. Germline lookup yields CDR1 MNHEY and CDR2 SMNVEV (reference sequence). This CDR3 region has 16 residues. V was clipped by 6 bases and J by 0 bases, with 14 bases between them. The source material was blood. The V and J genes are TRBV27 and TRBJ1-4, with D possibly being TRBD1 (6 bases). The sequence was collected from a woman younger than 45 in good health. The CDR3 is CASRKRQETTNEKLFF. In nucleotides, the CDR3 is TGTGCCAGCAGAAAAAGACAGGAAACAACTAATGAAAAACTGTTTTTT.